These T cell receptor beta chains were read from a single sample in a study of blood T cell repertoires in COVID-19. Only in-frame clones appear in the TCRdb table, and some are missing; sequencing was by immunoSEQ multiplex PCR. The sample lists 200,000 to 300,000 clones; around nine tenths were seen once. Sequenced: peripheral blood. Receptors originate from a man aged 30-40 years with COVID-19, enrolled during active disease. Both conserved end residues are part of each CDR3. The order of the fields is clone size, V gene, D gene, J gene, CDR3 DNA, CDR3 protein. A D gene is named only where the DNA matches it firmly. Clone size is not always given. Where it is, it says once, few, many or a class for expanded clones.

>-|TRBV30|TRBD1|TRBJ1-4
TGTGCCTGGAGTCTAACCGGGACAGGGGATGAAAAACTGTTTTTT
CAWSLTGTGDEKLFF
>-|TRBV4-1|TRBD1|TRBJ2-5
TGCGCCAGCAGCCAAGCAGGGGGCGATGAGACCCAGTACTTC
CASSQAGGDETQYF
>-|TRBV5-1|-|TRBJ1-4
TGCGCCAGCAGCAAGGGAGGGATAAATGAAAAACTGTTTTTT
CASSKGGINEKLFF
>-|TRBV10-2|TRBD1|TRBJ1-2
TGCGCCAGCAGTTCTAGGACAGGGGGCGCGAATGGCTACACCTTC
CASSSRTGGANGYTF
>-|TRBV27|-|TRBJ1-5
TGTGCCAGCAGTTTCCTGCGCGAGTTGTATCAGCCCCAGCATTTT
CASSFLRELYQPQHF
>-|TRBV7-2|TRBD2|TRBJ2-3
TGTGCCAGCAGCCGGACTAGCGGGGGTGGAGATACGCAGTATTTT
CASSRTSGGGDTQYF
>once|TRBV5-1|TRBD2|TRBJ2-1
TGCGCCAGCAGCTGGCGGGAGAGCTCCTACAATGAGCAGTTCTTC
CASSWRESSYNEQFF
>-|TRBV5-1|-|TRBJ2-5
TGCGCCAGCAGCTTGTTAACGGGGGAACAAGAGACCCAGTACTTC
CASSLLTGEQETQYF
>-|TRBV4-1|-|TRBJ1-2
TGCGCCAGCAGCCAAGGACAGGTGTTTAACTATGGCTACACCTTC
CASSQGQVFNYGYTF
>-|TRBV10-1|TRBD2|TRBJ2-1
TGCGCCAGCAGTGCCCGACTAGCGGGGGACACCTACAATGAGCAGTTCTTC
CASSARLAGDTYNEQFF
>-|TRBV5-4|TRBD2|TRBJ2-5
TGTGCCAGCAGCTCGGGACTAGCGGGGCGGCAAGAGACCCAGTACTTC
CASSSGLAGRQETQYF
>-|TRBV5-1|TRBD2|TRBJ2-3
TGCGCCAGCAGCTTGACTAGCGGGGGGGTCTCTGATACGCAGTATTTT
CASSLTSGGVSDTQYF
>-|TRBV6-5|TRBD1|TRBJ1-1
TGTGCCAGCAGACATTACAGGGGACCGAGGACTGAAGCTTTCTTT
CASRHYRGPRTEAFF
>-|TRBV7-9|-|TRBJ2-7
TGTGCCAGCAGCTTAAAGAGCTCCTACGAGCAGTACTTC
CASSLKSSYEQYF
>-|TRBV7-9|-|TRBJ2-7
TGTGCCAGCAGCTTAGCGACGCAGGCCCACGAGCAGTACTTC
CASSLATQAHEQYF
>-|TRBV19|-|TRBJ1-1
TGTGCCAGTAGTCTGACCCCGGCGGGGAGTACTGAAGCTTTCTTT
CASSLTPAGSTEAFF
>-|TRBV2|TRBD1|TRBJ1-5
TGTGCCAGCAGTGAAGCGCTTACAGGGGGCGTAAGGAATCAGCCCCAGCATTTT
CASSEALTGGVRNQPQHF
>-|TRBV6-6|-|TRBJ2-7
TGTGCCAGCAGTTCAGTTCAGGGCTACGAGCAGTACTTC
CASSSVQGYEQYF
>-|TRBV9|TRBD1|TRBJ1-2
TGTGCCAGCAGCGTCGACCGGGACAGTTACTTGCCTGAAGGCTACACCTTC
CASSVDRDSYLPEGYTF
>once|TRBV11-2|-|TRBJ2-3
TGTGCCAGCAGCCTCCTTCCGACTGCTAGCACAGATACGCAGTATTTT
CASSLLPTASTDTQYF
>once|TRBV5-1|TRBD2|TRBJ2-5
TGCGCCAGCAGCTTGGGTGGGACTAGCGGGGGCCTCCGCCAAGAGACCCAGTACTTC
CASSLGGTSGGLRQETQYF
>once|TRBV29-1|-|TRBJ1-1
TGCAGCGTTGAGGGTGGGCAGGGCGTCAGGAACACTGAAGCTTTCTTT
CSVEGGQGVRNTEAFF
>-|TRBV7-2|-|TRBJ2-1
TGTGCCAGCAGCTTTGTACCAGACGGGTACAATGAGCAGTTCTTC
CASSFVPDGYNEQFF
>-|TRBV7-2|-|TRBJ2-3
TGTGCCAGCAGCTTCAGGGGTGGGAGAGATACGCAGTATTTT
CASSFRGGRDTQYF
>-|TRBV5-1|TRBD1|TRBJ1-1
TGCGCCAGCAGCTTGGGCAGGGGGCCTGACACTGAAGCTTTCTTT
CASSLGRGPDTEAFF